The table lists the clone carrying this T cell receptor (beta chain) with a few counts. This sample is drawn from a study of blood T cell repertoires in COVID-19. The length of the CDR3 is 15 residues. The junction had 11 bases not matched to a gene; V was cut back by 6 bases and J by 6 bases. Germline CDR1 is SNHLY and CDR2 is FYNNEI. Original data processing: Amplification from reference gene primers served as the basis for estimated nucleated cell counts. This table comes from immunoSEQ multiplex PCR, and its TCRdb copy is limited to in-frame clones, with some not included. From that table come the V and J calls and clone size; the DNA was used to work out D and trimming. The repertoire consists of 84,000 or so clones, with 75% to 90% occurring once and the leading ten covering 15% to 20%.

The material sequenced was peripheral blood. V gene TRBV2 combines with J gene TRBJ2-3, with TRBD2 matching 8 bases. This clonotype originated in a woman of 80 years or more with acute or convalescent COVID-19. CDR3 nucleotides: TGTGCCAGCAGGTCCACTAGCGGAGCATCCGATACGCAGTATTTT. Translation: CASRSTSGASDTQYF.